A single sample gave rise to the 19 T cell receptor beta chains below, sequenced in a study of cytomegalovirus exposure and HLA in healthy donors. In the PCR, 60 Vbeta and 13 Jbeta primers were used. TCRdb keeps only in-frame clones here, not all; method: immunoSEQ multiplex PCR. The sample records approximately 190,000 clones, roughly four fifths being singletons. The specimen was PBMCs. The source of these receptors is a man in his forties in good health and CMV-seropositive.

This clone has just a few counts. The rearrangement links TRBV7-2 to TRBJ2-1; D ambiguous. Germline V CDR1 and CDR2: SGHTA, FQGNSA. This CDR3 has 12 amino acids. The ends were cut back, 6 bases at V and 4 bases at J, with 7 bases in the middle. The CDR3 is CASRELYNEQFF. CDR3 nucleotide sequence: TGTGCCAGCAGGGAGTTATACAATGAGCAGTTCTTC.

The chain employs TRBV6-5 and TRBJ1-4; possible D gene TRBD1, 6 bases. V lost 2 bases to trimming and J lost 0 bases, with 10 bases between them. The germline V gene encodes CDR1 MNHEY and CDR2 SVGAGI. The CDR3 runs 16 residues. The CDR3 DNA follows: TGTGCCAGCAGTTACGGGACACGCGCAACTAATGAAAAACTGTTTTTT. Amino acid sequence: CASSYGTRATNEKLFF.

V is TRBV6-6 and J is TRBJ1-4; D unresolved. The V end was cut by 2 bases, the J end by 10 bases, with 11 bases between. Germline values: CDR1 MNHNY, CDR2 SVGAGI (reference sequence). CDR3 size: 13 residues. This CDR3 is CASSYKKGVKLFF. Here the CDR3 DNA reads TGTGCCAGCAGTTACAAGAAGGGAGTAAAACTGTTTTTT.

The chain links TRBV10-3 to TRBJ1-6, with D maybe TRBD1 (6 bases). The CDR3 covers 14 residues. Looked up from germline, CDR1 is ENHRY and CDR2 is SYGVKD. The V end was cut by 0 bases, the J end by 10 bases, with 10 bases between. CDR3 residues: CAISESPGDSPLHF. CDR3 in DNA: TGTGCCATCAGTGAGTCTCCAGGGGACTCACCCCTCCACTTT.

The genes are TRBV19 and TRBJ1-2; no clear D gene. The germline CDR1 and CDR2 sequences are LNHDA and SQIVND (reference sequence). There are 12 residues in the CDR3. Trimming shortened V by 3 bases and J by 1 base, and 3 bases separated the two germline ends. In DNA, the CDR3 is TGTGCCAGTAGTATCCTTAACTATGGCTACACCTTC. Its translation is CASSILNYGYTF.

This clone was picked up one time. The chain has TRBV10-3 and TRBJ2-7; TRBD2 aligns across 7 bases. From germline, CDR1 is ENHRY and CDR2 SYGVKD. The CDR3 consists of 15 residues. V was pared by 6 bases and J by 4 bases, with 12 bases of the junction left unmatched. The chain's CDR3 is CAIRGVGGSSYEQYF. CDR3 bases: TGTGCCATCAGGGGGGTCGGCGGGAGTTCGTACGAGCAGTACTTC.

This clone has a single count. This chain connects TRBV15 to TRBJ2-7; D is possibly TRBD2 (5 bases). The CDR3 loop spans 15 amino acids. The germline V and J ends were trimmed by 1 base and 2 bases, with 12 bases remaining between them. Germline CDR1 and CDR2: LNHNV and YYDKDF (reference sequence). The CDR3 region is CATSRVLALAYEQYF. The CDR3 coding sequence is TGTGCCACCAGCAGAGTCTTAGCGCTGGCCTACGAGCAGTACTTC.

The chain joins TRBV7-9 to TRBJ1-1; D is possibly TRBD1 (5 bases). The V gene lost 1 base and the J gene lost 4 bases, with 10 bases spanning the gap. CDR1 SEHNR and CDR2 FQNEAQ come from the germline V gene (reference sequence). The CDR3 has 14 residues. For the CDR3, the DNA is TGTGCCAGCAGCTTAGGGGGGGTCTCCACTGAAGCTTTCTTT. Its translation is CASSLGGVSTEAFF.

The chain recombines TRBV10-3 with TRBJ2-5; no clear D. The germline V gene has CDR1 ENHRY and CDR2 SYGVKD. The CDR3 has 14 amino acids. The V gene lost 2 bases and the J gene lost 5 bases, with 12 bases spanning the gap. DNA of the CDR3: TGTGCCATCAGTGAGGAGCTCAGCGTGGAGACCCAGTACTTC. Its protein product is CAISEELSVETQYF.

The chain joins TRBV6-1 to TRBJ2-1, with TRBD2 identical over 8 bases. V lost 4 bases to trimming and J lost 11 bases; unmatched junction nucleotides: 4. The CDR3 covers 12 residues. Germline CDR1 MNHNS, CDR2 SASEGT. CDR3 coding DNA: TGTGCCAGCAGTGCCGTTAGCGGGAAGCAGTTCTTC. Protein sequence: CASSAVSGKQFF.

The gene calls are TRBV7-9 and TRBJ1-6; D uncertain. V was cut by 7 bases and J by 5 bases, with 15 bases left in between. The germline CDR1 and CDR2 sequences are SEHNR and FQNEAQ (reference sequence). The CDR3 sequence is 15 residues long. CDR3 residues: CASTPLGVDNSPLHF. For the CDR3, the DNA is TGTGCCAGCACCCCCCTGGGAGTGGATAATTCACCCCTCCACTTT.

The rearrangement uses TRBV6-1 and TRBJ2-4; 9 bases agree with TRBD1. Germline V gene lookup returns CDR1 MNHNS and CDR2 SASEGT. This CDR3 has 15 amino acids. Trimming removed 9 bases from V and 8 bases from J; junction bases left unmatched: 14. The CDR3 protein is CASITGGGLADIQYF. The DNA of the CDR3 is TGTGCCAGTATAACAGGGGGCGGTTTAGCCGACATTCAGTACTTC.

V and J are TRBV5-1 and TRBJ2-5, with TRBD2 matching over 7 bases. The V gene's germline CDR1 is SGHRS and CDR2 YFSETQ. The CDR3 runs 17 residues. J gave up 2 bases and V 0 bases, and 10 bases lay outside the gene matches. The DNA of the CDR3 is TGCGCCAGCAGCTTGGCCGTTATGGGACTACCACAAGAGACCCAGTACTTC. Translated, it gives CASSLAVMGLPQETQYF.

This chain connects TRBV18 to TRBJ2-3, with D maybe TRBD1 (6 bases). This CDR3 comprises 15 residues. V lost 0 bases, J lost 2 bases, and 9 bases lay in between. The germline V gene encodes CDR1 KGHSH and CDR2 LQKENI. The CDR3 nucleotides are TGTGCCAGCTCACCACCCCACAGGGACACAGATACGCAGTATTTT. It specifies CASSPPHRDTDTQYF.

This chain joins TRBV7-9 and TRBJ2-1, with D unclear. The CDR3 totals 12 residues. Per the germline V gene, CDR1 is SEHNR and CDR2 is FQNEAQ (reference sequence). Trimming cost V 5 bases and J 2 bases, with 4 bases left between them. The CDR3 here is CASSPAYNEQFF. The CDR3 DNA sequence: TGTGCCAGCAGCCCGGCCTACAATGAGCAGTTCTTC.

The V gene is TRBV7-7, the J gene TRBJ2-3; maybe TRBD1 (6 bases). Deletions cut 5 bases from V and 6 bases from J, with 18 bases between. The CDR3 runs 15 residues. Germline lookup yields CDR1 SSHAT and CDR2 FNYEAQ (reference sequence). CDR3 sequence: CASSLQGDAGDTQYF. The CDR3 bases are TGTGCCAGCAGCCTACAGGGTGACGCTGGCGATACGCAGTATTTT.

The chain combines TRBV6-6 with TRBJ2-5; D is uncertain. V lost 2 bases to trimming and J lost 7 bases, with 14 bases between them. There are 14 residues in the CDR3. Germline assignment: CDR1 MNHNY and CDR2 SVGAGI (reference sequence). DNA for the CDR3: TGTGCCAGCAGTTACGAGTACCGAGTCGGGACCCAGTACTTC. Translation: CASSYEYRVGTQYF.

The V and J genes are TRBV5-6 and TRBJ1-3; no definite D call. V shed 1 base and J shed 0 bases, with 11 bases lying between them. The germline V gene has CDR1 SGHDT and CDR2 YYEEEE. The length of the CDR3 is 16 residues. CDR3 protein: CASSLLQPYSGNTIYF. The CDR3, as DNA: TGTGCCAGCAGCTTGTTACAGCCCTACTCTGGAAACACCATATATTTT. Full variable domain (rest looked up from reference TRBV5-6 and TRBJ1-3): DAGVTQSPTHLIKTRGQQVTLRCSPKSGHDTVSWYQQALGQGPQFIFQYYEEEERQRGNFPDRFSGHQFPNYSSELNVNALLLGDSALYLCASSLLQPYSGNTIYFGEGSWLTVV.

This sequence joins TRBV6-6 and TRBJ2-7; 9 nucleotides line up with TRBD1. After removal of 2 bases from V and 6 bases from J, the junction contained 8 bases not matched to a gene. From germline, CDR1 is MNHNY and CDR2 SVGAGI (reference sequence). The CDR3 has 15 amino acids. The CDR3 is CASSYPGTGKFEQYF. CDR3 nucleotides: TGTGCCAGCAGTTACCCAGGGACAGGGAAATTCGAGCAGTACTTC.